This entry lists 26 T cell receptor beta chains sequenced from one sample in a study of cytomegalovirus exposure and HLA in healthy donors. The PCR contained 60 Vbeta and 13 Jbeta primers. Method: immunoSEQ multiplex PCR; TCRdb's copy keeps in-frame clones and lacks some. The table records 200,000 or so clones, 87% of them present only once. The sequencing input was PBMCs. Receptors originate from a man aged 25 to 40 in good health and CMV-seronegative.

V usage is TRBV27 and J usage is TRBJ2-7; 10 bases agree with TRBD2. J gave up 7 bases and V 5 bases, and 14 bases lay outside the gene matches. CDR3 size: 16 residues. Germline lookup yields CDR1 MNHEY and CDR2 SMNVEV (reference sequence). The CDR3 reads CASSTSLAGVFREQYF. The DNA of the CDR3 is TGTGCCAGCAGTACTTCCCTAGCGGGAGTATTCAGGGAGCAGTACTTC.

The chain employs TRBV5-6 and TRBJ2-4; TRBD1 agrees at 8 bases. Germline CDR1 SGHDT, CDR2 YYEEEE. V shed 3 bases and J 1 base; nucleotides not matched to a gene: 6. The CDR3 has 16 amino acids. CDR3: CASSSRQGKAKNIQYF. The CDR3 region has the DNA TGTGCCAGCAGCTCCCGACAGGGGAAGGCCAAAAACATTCAGTACTTC.

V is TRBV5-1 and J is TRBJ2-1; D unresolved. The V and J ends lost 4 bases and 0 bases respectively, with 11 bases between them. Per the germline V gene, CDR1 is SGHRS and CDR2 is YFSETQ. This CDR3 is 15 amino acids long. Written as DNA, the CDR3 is TGCGCCAGCAGCGCCCGGCGGAGCTCCTACAATGAGCAGTTCTTC. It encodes CASSARRSSYNEQFF.

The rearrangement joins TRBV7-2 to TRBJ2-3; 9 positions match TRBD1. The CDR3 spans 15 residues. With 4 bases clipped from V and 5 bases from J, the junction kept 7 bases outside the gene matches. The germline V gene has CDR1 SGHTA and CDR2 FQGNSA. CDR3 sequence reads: CASSSNRGRRDTQYF. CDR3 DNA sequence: TGTGCCAGCAGCTCTAACAGGGGGCGTAGAGATACGCAGTATTTT.

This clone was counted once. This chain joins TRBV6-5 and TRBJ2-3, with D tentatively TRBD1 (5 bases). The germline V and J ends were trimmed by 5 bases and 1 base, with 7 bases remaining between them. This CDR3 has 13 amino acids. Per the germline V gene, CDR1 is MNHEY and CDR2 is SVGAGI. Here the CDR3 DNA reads TGTGCCAGCAGTGGGGCCGGCACAGATACGCAGTATTTT. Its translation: CASSGAGTDTQYF.

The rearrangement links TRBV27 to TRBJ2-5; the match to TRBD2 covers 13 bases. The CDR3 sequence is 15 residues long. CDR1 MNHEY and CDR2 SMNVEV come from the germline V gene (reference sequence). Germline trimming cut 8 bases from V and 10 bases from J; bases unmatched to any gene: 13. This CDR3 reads CASSKGGLAGPYQYF. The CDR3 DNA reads TGTGCCAGCTCGAAGGGGGGACTAGCGGGGCCCTACCAGTACTTC.

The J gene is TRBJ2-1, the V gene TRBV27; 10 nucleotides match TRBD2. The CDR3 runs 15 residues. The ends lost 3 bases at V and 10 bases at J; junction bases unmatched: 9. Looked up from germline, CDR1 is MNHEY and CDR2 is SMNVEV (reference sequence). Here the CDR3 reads CASSFQGLARGEQFF. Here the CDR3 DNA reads TGTGCCAGCAGTTTTCAGGGACTAGCGAGAGGCGAGCAGTTCTTC.

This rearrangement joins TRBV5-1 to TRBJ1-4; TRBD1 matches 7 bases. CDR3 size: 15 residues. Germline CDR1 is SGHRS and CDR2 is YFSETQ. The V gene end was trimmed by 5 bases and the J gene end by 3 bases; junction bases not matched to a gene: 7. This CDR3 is CASRPAGGSNEKLFF. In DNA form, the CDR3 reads TGCGCCAGCAGACCTGCAGGGGGGTCTAATGAAAAACTGTTTTTT.

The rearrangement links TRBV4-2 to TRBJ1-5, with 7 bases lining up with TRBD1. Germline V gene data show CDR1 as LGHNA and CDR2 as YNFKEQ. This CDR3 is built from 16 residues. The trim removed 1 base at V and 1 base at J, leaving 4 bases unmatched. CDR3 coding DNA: TGTGCCAGCAGCCAAGGGGACAGTACCAGCAATCAGCCCCAGCATTTT. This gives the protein CASSQGDSTSNQPQHF.

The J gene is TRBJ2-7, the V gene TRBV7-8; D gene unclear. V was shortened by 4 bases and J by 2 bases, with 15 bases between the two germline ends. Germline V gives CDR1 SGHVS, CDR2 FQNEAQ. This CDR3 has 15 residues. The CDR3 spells CASSSFGSLPYEQYF. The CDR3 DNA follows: TGTGCCAGCAGCTCCTTTGGCTCCCTCCCCTACGAGCAGTACTTC. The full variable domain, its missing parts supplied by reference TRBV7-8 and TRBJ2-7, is GAGVSQSPRYKVAKRGQDVALRCDPISGHVSLFWYQQALGQGPEFLTYFQNEAQLDKSGLPSDRFFAERPEGSVSTLKIQRTQQEDSAVYLCASSSFGSLPYEQYFGPGTRLTVT.

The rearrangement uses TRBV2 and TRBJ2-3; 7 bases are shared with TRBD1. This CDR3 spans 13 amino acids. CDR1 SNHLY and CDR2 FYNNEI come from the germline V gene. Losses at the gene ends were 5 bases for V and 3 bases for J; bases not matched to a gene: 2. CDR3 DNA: TGTGCCAGCAGTCAACAGGGGACAGATACGCAGTATTTT. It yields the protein CASSQQGTDTQYF.

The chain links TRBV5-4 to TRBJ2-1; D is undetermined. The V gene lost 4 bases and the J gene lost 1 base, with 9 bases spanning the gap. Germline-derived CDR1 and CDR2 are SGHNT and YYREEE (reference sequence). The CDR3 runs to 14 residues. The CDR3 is CASSPIASYNEQFF. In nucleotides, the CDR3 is TGTGCCAGCAGCCCTATCGCTTCCTACAATGAGCAGTTCTTC.

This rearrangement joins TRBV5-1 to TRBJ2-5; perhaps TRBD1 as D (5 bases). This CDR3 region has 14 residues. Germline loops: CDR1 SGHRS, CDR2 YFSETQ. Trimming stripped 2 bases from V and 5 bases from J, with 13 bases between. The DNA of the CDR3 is TGCGCCAGCAGCTTTGCAGGGAACGGGGAGACCCAGTACTTC. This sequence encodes CASSFAGNGETQYF.

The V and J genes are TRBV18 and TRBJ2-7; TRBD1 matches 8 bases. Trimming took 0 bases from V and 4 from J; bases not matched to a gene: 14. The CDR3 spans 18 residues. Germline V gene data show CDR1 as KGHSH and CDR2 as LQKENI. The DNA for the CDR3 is TGTGCCAGCTCACCACCGAATAGTCAGGGGGCATTCAGGTACGAGCAGTACTTC. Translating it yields CASSPPNSQGAFRYEQYF.

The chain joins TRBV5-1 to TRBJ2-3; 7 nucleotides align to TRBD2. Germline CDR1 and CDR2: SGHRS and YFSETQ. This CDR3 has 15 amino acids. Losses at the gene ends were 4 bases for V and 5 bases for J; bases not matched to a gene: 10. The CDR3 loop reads CASSNFPGRVDTQYF. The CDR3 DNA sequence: TGCGCCAGCAGCAACTTCCCAGGGAGGGTAGATACGCAGTATTTT. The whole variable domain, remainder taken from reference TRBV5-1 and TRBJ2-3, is KAGVTQTPRYLIKTRGQQVTLSCSPISGHRSVSWYQQTPGQGLQFLFEYFSETQRNKGNFPGRFSGRQFSNSRSEMNVSTLELGDSALYLCASSNFPGRVDTQYFGPGTRLTVL.

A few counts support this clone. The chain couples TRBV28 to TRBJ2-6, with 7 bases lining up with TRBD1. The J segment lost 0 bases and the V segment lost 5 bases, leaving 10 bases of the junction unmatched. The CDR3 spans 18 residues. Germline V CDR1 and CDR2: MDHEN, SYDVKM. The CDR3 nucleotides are TGTGCCAGCAGTCCCCCCGGGACAGCGCTCTCTGGGGCCAACGTCCTGACTTTC. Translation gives CASSPPGTALSGANVLTF.

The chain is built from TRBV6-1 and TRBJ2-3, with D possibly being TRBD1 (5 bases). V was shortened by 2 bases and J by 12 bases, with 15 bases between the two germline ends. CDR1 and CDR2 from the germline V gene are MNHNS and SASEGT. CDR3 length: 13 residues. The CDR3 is CASSEQGQGVQYF. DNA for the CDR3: TGTGCCAGCAGTGAACAGGGCCAAGGGGTCCAGTATTTT.

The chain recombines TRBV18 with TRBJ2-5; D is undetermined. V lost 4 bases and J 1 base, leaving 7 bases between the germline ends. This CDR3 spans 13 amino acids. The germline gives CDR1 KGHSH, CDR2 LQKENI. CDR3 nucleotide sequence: TGTGCCAGCTCACGTCAGGTCCAAGAGACCCAGTACTTC. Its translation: CASSRQVQETQYF.

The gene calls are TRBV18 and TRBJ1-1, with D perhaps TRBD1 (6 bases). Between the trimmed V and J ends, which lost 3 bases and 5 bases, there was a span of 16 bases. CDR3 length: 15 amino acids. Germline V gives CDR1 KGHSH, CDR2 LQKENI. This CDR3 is CASSPTGGARTEAFF. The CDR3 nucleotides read TGTGCCAGCTCACCTACGGGGGGCGCTCGGACTGAAGCTTTCTTT.

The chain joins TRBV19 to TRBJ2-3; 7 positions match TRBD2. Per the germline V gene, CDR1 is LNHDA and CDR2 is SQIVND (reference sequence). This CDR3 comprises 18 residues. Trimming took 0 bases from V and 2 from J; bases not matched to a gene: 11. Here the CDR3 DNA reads TGTGCCAGTAGTATAGACCGGACTAGAGTCTATACCACAGATACGCAGTATTTT. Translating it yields CASSIDRTRVYTTDTQYF. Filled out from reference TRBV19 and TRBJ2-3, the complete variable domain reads DGGITQSPKYLFRKEGQNVTLSCEQNLNHDAMYWYRQDPGQGLRLIYYSQIVNDFQKGDIAEGYSVSREKKESFPLTVTSAQKNPTAFYLCASSIDRTRVYTTDTQYFGPGTRLTVL.

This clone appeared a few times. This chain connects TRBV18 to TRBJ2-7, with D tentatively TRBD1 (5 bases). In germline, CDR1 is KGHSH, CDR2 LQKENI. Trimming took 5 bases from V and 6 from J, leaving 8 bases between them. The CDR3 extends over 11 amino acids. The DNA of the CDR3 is TGTGCCAGCTCATCAGGGCGCGAGCAGTACTTC. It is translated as CASSSGREQYF.

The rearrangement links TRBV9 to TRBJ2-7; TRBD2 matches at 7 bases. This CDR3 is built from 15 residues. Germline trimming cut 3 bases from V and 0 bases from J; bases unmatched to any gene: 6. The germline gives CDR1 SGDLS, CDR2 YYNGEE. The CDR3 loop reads CASSGTAGPSYEQYF. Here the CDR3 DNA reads TGTGCCAGCAGCGGAACAGCGGGACCCTCCTACGAGCAGTACTTC.

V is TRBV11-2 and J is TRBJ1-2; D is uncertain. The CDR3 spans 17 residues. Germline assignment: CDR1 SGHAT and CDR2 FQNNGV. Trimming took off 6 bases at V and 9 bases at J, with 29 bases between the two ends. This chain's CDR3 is CASSSLTHKIPGGSYTF. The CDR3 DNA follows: TGTGCCAGCAGTTCCCTTACCCACAAGATCCCGGGAGGGAGCTACACCTTC.

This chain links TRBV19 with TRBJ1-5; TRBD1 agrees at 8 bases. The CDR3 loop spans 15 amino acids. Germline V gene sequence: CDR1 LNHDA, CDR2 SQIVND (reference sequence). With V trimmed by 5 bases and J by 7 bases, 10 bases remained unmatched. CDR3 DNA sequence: TGTGCCAGTAGTGACGACAGGGGCGCGAGACAGCCCCAGCATTTT. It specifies CASSDDRGARQPQHF.

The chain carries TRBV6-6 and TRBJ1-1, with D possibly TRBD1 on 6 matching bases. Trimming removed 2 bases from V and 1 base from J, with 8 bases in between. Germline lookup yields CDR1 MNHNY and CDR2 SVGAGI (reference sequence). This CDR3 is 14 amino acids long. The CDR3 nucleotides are TGTGCCAGCAGTTACCGGACAGAGAACACTGAAGCTTTCTTT. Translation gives CASSYRTENTEAFF.

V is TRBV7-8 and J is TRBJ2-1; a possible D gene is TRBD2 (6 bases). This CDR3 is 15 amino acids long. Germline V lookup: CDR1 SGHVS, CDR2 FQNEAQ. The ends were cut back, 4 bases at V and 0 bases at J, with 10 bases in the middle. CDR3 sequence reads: CASSSTGSSYNEQFF. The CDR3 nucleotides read TGTGCCAGCAGCTCCACCGGGAGCTCCTACAATGAGCAGTTCTTC.